The TCR beta chain described here comes from a study of patients and donors after allogeneic stem cell transplantation. TCRdb recomputed calls from the RT-PCR reads with MiXCR, one row per CDR3 protein. Among some 880,000 distinct CDR3 sequences listed, more than 15% were seen once. V shed 0 bases, J shed 0 bases, and the junction held 13 bases outside the gene matches. In germline, CDR1 is SGHRS, CDR2 YFSETQ. This CDR3 contains 20 residues. The receptor's source is a human donor who was either an allogeneic HSCT recipient or a stem cell or donor lymphocyte infusion donor (not recorded which). It is not recorded whose cells these are; they may come from a transplant donor. V gene TRBV5-1 combines with J gene TRBJ2-4; 9 bases line up with TRBD2. Sequencing used blood, either unsorted or a sorted T cell fraction (not recorded which). The CDR3 reads CASSLAEGSGSLLAKNIQYF. DNA of the CDR3: TGCGCCAGCAGCTTGGCCGAGGGTAGCGGGAGCCTCTTAGCCAAAAACATTCAGTACTTC. Full variable domain (missing parts from reference TRBV5-1 and TRBJ2-4): KAGVTQTPRYLIKTRGQQVTLSCSPISGHRSVSWYQQTPGQGLQFLFEYFSETQRNKGNFPGRFSGRQFSNSRSEMNVSTLELGDSALYLCASSLAEGSGSLLAKNIQYFGAGTRLSVL.